Shown below are 27 T cell receptor beta chains from a single sample sequenced in a study of human T cells and chemical hapten exposure. Documented time point: patch test 3, about 24 weeks after DPC sensitization. This sample's treatment: therapeutic diphenylcyclopropenone sensitization with weekly scalp DPC. Each CDR3 protein gets one entry after TCRdb re-called the RACE reads with MiXCR. In the table there are about 90,000 distinct CDR3 sequences, approximately 10% of which are singletons. The sequences come from whole blood, collected in connection with sensitization to the hapten diphenylcyclopropenone (DPC). The receptors come from a woman aged 25 to 45 with alopecia areata. Some clones in this sample may be carry-over from other donors' samples.

The V call is TRBV7-2, the J call TRBJ1-6; D remains ambiguous. V lost 1 base and J lost 4, with 8 bases in between. The CDR3 consists of 15 residues. Germline V gives CDR1 SGHTA, CDR2 FQGNSA. The chain's CDR3 is CASSLGSNYNSPLHF. The CDR3 region has the DNA TGTGCCAGCAGCTTAGGCAGCAATTATAATTCACCCCTCCACTTT.

This clonotype was counted ten times or more. The gene calls are TRBV4-2 and TRBJ1-3; no clear D. V was pared by 4 bases and J by 4 bases, with 8 bases between. The CDR3 runs 13 residues. The germline gives CDR1 LGHNA, CDR2 YNFKEQ. DNA for the CDR3: TGTGCCAGCAGCCCCGAGCGGGGAAACACCATATATTTT. The encoded protein is CASSPERGNTIYF.

A few counts support this clonotype. The CDR3 loop reads CASSLDGFGYTF. In nucleotides, the CDR3 is TGTGCCAGCAGCTTAGACGGCTTTGGCTACACCTTC. This chain uses TRBV7-2 with TRBJ1-2; D unresolved. The V gene lost 1 base and the J gene lost 7 bases, with 7 bases spanning the gap. Germline V gives CDR1 SGHTA, CDR2 FQGNSA. CDR3 length: 12 residues. The complete variable domain, with remaining parts taken from reference TRBV7-2 and TRBJ1-2, reads GAGVSQSPSNKVTEKGKDVELRCDPISGHTALYWYRQSLGQGLEFLIYFQGNSAPDKSGLPSDRFSAERTGGSVSTLTIQRTQQEDSAVYLCASSLDGFGYTFGSGTRLTVV.

This clonotype was counted at least ten times. The chain has TRBV29-1 and TRBJ2-3; 9 nucleotides line up with TRBD1. The CDR3 sequence is 14 residues long. CDR1 and CDR2 (germline): SQVTM, ANQGSEA. J lost 4 bases, V lost 4 bases, and 6 bases had no gene match. CDR3 protein: CSVGATGGPDTQYF. The CDR3 DNA sequence: TGCAGCGTTGGAGCGACAGGGGGGCCAGATACGCAGTATTTT.

This clonotype was seen ten or more times. This chain connects TRBV7-9 to TRBJ2-1, with TRBD2 matching over 13 bases. The ends lost 4 bases at V and 7 bases at J; junction bases unmatched: 7. The CDR3 has 16 residues. Germline CDR1 is SEHNR and CDR2 is FQNEAQ (reference sequence). This chain's CDR3 is CASSSPGLAGTNEQFF. For the CDR3, the DNA is TGTGCCAGCAGCTCCCCGGGACTAGCGGGGACGAATGAGCAGTTCTTC.

The V and J genes are TRBV3-1 and TRBJ1-5; possibly TRBD1 for D (5 bases). V was shortened by 1 base and J by 9 bases, with 10 bases between the two germline ends. The CDR3 runs to 13 residues. In germline, CDR1 is LGHDT, CDR2 YNNKEL (reference sequence). The CDR3 loop reads CASSQGGGTPQHF. Here the CDR3 DNA reads TGTGCCAGCAGCCAAGGGGGGGGGACGCCCCAGCATTTT.

There are many counts of this clonotype. CDR3 amino acids: CASRADRGRGTQYF. The DNA of the CDR3 is TGTGCCAGCAGAGCGGACCGGGGACGAGGTACGCAGTATTTT. The V and J genes are TRBV28 and TRBJ2-3, with D perhaps given as TRBD1 or TRBD2 (5 bases each). Germline V CDR1 and CDR2: MDHEN, SYDVKM. The CDR3 extends over 14 amino acids. The V end was cut by 6 bases, the J end by 8 bases, with 18 bases between.

This sequence joins TRBV5-6 and TRBJ1-3; D might be TRBD1 (6 bases). The V gene's germline CDR1 is SGHDT and CDR2 YYEEEE. V lost 2 bases and J 0 bases, leaving 12 bases between the germline ends. The CDR3 runs to 16 residues. The CDR3 protein is CASSFRGPSSGNTIYF. CDR3 nucleotides: TGTGCCAGCAGCTTCAGGGGTCCGAGCTCTGGAAACACCATATATTTT.

For the CDR3, the DNA is TGTGCCAGCAGCACGATGACAGACGGCTACACCTTC. Translation gives CASSTMTDGYTF. The chain has TRBV21-1 and TRBJ1-2; TRBD1, the D gene given by the table, was not confirmed from the DNA. TRBV21-1 is termed a pseudogene. This CDR3 spans 12 amino acids.

CDR3 DNA: TGTGCCAGCAGTTTTGCGAGGGTGAGCACTGAAGCTTTCTTT. Translating gives CASSFARVSTEAFF. This chain joins TRBV12-3 or TRBV12-4 and TRBJ1-1; no clear D gene. This CDR3 contains 14 residues. V was pared by 3 bases and J by 4 bases, with 12 bases between.

This clonotype was seen ten or more times. The V gene is TRBV29-1, the J gene TRBJ2-3, with D uncertain. Trimming took off 3 bases at V and 0 bases at J, with 10 bases between the two ends. The length of the CDR3 is 14 residues. Germline-derived CDR1 and CDR2 are SQVTM and ANQGSEA. The CDR3 region has the DNA TGCAGCGTTGATAGCCGGCGGAGCACAGATACGCAGTATTTT. Translation gives CSVDSRRSTDTQYF.

V is TRBV5-1 and J is TRBJ2-5; 10 bases match TRBD1. With 0 bases clipped from V and 5 bases from J, the junction kept 4 bases outside the gene matches. This CDR3 spans 15 amino acids. CDR1 and CDR2 from the germline V gene are SGHRS and YFSETQ. The CDR3 sequence is CASSLVGQGVETQYF. Here the CDR3 DNA reads TGCGCCAGCAGCTTGGTAGGACAGGGGGTGGAGACCCAGTACTTC.

The DNA of the CDR3 is TGCGCCAGCAGCCAAGATACGGCTGCAGGGTGGGATACCCACTACGAGCAGTACTTC. This codes for CASSQDTAAGWDTHYEQYF. The chain is built from TRBV4-1 and TRBJ2-7; D perhaps matches TRBD1 (5 bases). Germline loops: CDR1 MGHRA, CDR2 YSYEKL. Trimming took off 0 bases at V and 3 bases at J, with 24 bases between the two ends. CDR3 length: 19 residues.

The chain links TRBV27 to TRBJ2-3, with D perhaps TRBD2 (6 bases). The CDR3 runs to 17 residues. The V end lost 4 bases, the J end lost 2 bases, and 19 bases lay between the germline ends. Germline V gene sequence: CDR1 MNHEY, CDR2 SMNVEV (reference sequence). Here the CDR3 reads CASSSLLTSLITDTQYF. CDR3 DNA sequence: TGTGCCAGCAGTTCCCTCCTGACTAGTTTAATCACAGATACGCAGTATTTT.

This clonotype has at least ten counts. V usage is TRBV20-1 and J usage is TRBJ2-2; 10 nucleotides line up with TRBD1. V was clipped by 5 bases and J by 6 bases; unmatched bases: 6. Germline CDR1 reads DFQATT; CDR2 reads SNEGSKA (reference sequence). The CDR3 is 14 residues long. CDR3: CSASSGTGAGELFF. In nucleotides, the CDR3 is TGCAGTGCTTCGTCCGGGACAGGGGCCGGGGAGCTGTTTTTT.

The chain is built from TRBV28 and TRBJ1-1; D ambiguous. This CDR3 is built from 15 residues. V lost 2 bases to trimming and J lost 1 base, with 11 bases between them. Germline V gene sequence: CDR1 MDHEN, CDR2 SYDVKM. This chain's CDR3 is CASSLGTAGNTEAFF. DNA of the CDR3: TGTGCCAGCAGTTTAGGCACAGCGGGGAACACTGAAGCTTTCTTT.

Comment on this clonotype: This may arise from a read error, as a much more abundant clone is one base away. The DNA of the CDR3 is TGTGCCAGCAGCTTTGGGCGCCTAGATATGCAGTATTTT. Its translation: CASSFGRLDMQYF. The V and J genes are TRBV5-6 and TRBJ2-3; no clear D. Germline-derived CDR1 and CDR2 are SGHDT and YYEEEE. CDR3 length: 13 residues.

This clonotype was detected many times. This rearrangement joins TRBV12-3 or TRBV12-4 to TRBJ2-3, with TRBD2 matching 8 bases. The CDR3 is 13 amino acids. Losses at the gene ends were 5 bases for V and 6 bases for J; bases not matched to a gene: 4. The CDR3 nucleotides read TGTGCCAGCAGTCGCCCGGGGGGGGATACGCAGTATTTT. Residues: CASSRPGGDTQYF.

The CDR3 loop is CSATVTENTEAFF. CDR3 coding DNA: TGCAGTGCTACAGTGACAGAGAACACTGAAGCTTTCTTT. This sequence joins TRBV20-1 and TRBJ1-1; D may be TRBD1 (5 bases). The CDR3 spans 13 residues. The V end was cut by 4 bases, the J end by 1 base, with 10 bases between. CDR1 and CDR2 (germline): DFQATT, SNEGSKA (reference sequence).

The sample holds many counts of this clonotype. The chain recombines TRBV4-3 with TRBJ1-2; 9 bases fit TRBD1. J was trimmed by 4 bases and V by 0 bases; bases with no gene match: 12. This CDR3 comprises 18 residues. Germline assignment: CDR1 LGHNA and CDR2 YSLEER. The CDR3 reads CASSQELSTGGATYGYTF. As DNA, the CDR3 is TGCGCCAGCAGCCAAGAATTGTCGACAGGGGGAGCGACCTATGGCTACACCTTC.

This clonotype appeared many times. V usage is TRBV20-1 and J usage is TRBJ1-6; D is unclear. Germline CDR1 reads DFQATT; CDR2 reads SNEGSKA (reference sequence). This CDR3 is 16 amino acids long. V lost 0 bases and J 4 bases, leaving 13 bases between the germline ends. This chain's CDR3 is CSARDGKGIYNSPLHF. The CDR3 DNA reads TGCAGTGCTAGAGATGGAAAAGGAATTTATAATTCACCCCTCCACTTT.

Many counts were recorded for this clonotype. The chain recombines TRBV10-3 with TRBJ2-1; a weak D match, TRBD1 (5 bases). Trimming stripped 6 bases from V and 3 bases from J, with 6 bases between. Germline V CDR1 and CDR2: ENHRY, SYGVKD. The CDR3 is 12 amino acids. CDR3 sequence (DNA): TGTGCCATCAGAGGGGACTACAATGAGCAGTTCTTC. It is translated as CAIRGDYNEQFF.

The chain uses TRBV4-1 and TRBJ2-7; maybe TRBD1 (5 bases). The CDR3 spans 13 residues. Germline CDR1 and CDR2: MGHRA and YSYEKL. V was pared by 1 base and J by 6 bases, with 10 bases between. The CDR3 sequence is CASSQVGALEQYF. CDR3 in DNA: TGCGCCAGCAGCCAAGTTGGGGCCCTCGAGCAGTACTTC.

The chain couples TRBV28 to TRBJ1-1; 7 bases are a match to TRBD1. CDR1 MDHEN and CDR2 SYDVKM come from the germline V gene. Germline trimming cut 5 bases from V and 4 bases from J; bases unmatched to any gene: 10. CDR3 length: 15 residues. Written as DNA, the CDR3 is TGTGCCAGCAGTCGACTAACAGGACAGGCCACTGAAGCTTTCTTT. It translates to CASSRLTGQATEAFF.

There are many counts of this clonotype. The CDR3 reads CASSYGGARTEAFF. In DNA, the CDR3 is TGTGCCAGCAGTTATGGGGGGGCGAGGACTGAAGCTTTCTTT. The V and J genes are TRBV6-5 and TRBJ1-1, with D possibly matching TRBD1 (6 bases). The length of the CDR3 is 14 residues. Germline CDR1 MNHEY, CDR2 SVGAGI. V was cut by 3 bases and J by 5 bases, with 13 bases left in between.

This rearrangement joins TRBV2 to TRBJ2-2, with 9 bases matching TRBD1. This CDR3 has 15 residues. CDR1 and CDR2 from the germline V gene are SNHLY and FYNNEI. J was trimmed by 7 bases and V by 6 bases; bases with no gene match: 9. The CDR3 sequence: CASSLQGAEVGELFF. CDR3 nucleotide sequence: TGTGCCAGCAGCTTACAGGGGGCTGAGGTCGGGGAGCTGTTTTTT.

This clonotype was found a few times. The chain joins TRBV28 to TRBJ2-7; D gene unclear. The CDR3 contains 11 residues. The V end was cut by 6 bases, the J end by 3 bases, with 6 bases between. From germline, CDR1 is MDHEN and CDR2 SYDVKM. The CDR3 DNA follows: TGTGCCAGCAGGAGCCTCTACGAGCAGTACTTC. Protein product: CASRSLYEQYF. Variable domain in full (rest from reference TRBV28 and TRBJ2-7): DVKVTQSSRYLVKRTGEKVFLECVQDMDHENMFWYRQDPGLGLRLIYFSYDVKMKEKGDIPEGYSVSREKKERFSLILESASTNQTSMYLCASRSLYEQYFGPGTRLTVT.